Sequencing of this TCR beta chain was carried out in a study of blood T cells in healthy people across ages. Study-level results: Calculation of diversity from one million T cells yielded estimates considered to be underestimates.

A second PCR of 7 to 11 cycles used a sample-barcoded 5' primer and a J-beta primer mix. Researchers report that a template-switch adaptor with 12 random nucleotides tagged each cDNA molecule. The study obtained at least 2.5 million CDR3-containing paired-end reads from every sample. From the 5' RACE reads, TCRdb called clonotypes with MiXCR, one entry per CDR3 protein. The sample shows some 640,000 distinct CDR3 sequences, about 52% of them seen only once. The CDR3 covers 12 residues. Per germline, CDR1 DFQATT and CDR2 SNEGSKA (reference sequence). V was pared by 3 bases and J by 11 bases, with 16 bases between. PBMCs, at least 7 million per sample, were isolated. In regard to this clonotype: Antigen specificity is unknown.

Sample: blood. The J gene is TRBJ2-5, the V gene TRBV20-1; D not certain. The TCR comes from a woman aged 55 to 70 in good health. CDR3 region: CSASGIGHEQYF. CDR3 nucleotides: TGCAGTGCTAGTGGAATAGGTCATGAGCAGTACTTC.